The clone carrying this TCR beta chain was recorded once. The target antigen is unknown. This entry is derived from a study of shared clonotypes between healthy human individuals. Study-wide findings and caveats: How much donors shared clonotypes was expected to be affected by sequencing depth.

Measured with immunoSEQ multiplex PCR; TCRdb has only the in-frame clones, and not every one. The sample has about half a million clones; 81% are singletons. V was pared by 1 base and J by 3 bases, with 11 bases between. This CDR3 has 14 residues. Germline values: CDR1 SGHRS, CDR2 YFSETQ. The chain couples TRBV5-1 to TRBJ2-7; the D gene is possibly TRBD1 (6 bases). The sample consisted of PBMCs. This clonotype originated in a woman aged 40 to 50 in good health. Some clones in this sample may be carry-over from other donors' samples. The CDR3 here is CASSLLGAYYEQYF. CDR3 DNA sequence: TGCGCCAGCAGCTTGCTGGGGGCGTACTACGAGCAGTACTTC.